These 20 T cell receptor beta chains were all obtained from the same sample, sequenced in a study of blood T cell repertoires in COVID-19. TCRdb's table, derived via immunoSEQ multiplex PCR, lists solely in-frame clones and lacks some. In the table there are 150,000 to 200,000 clones, 83% of which are singletons. The sequenced material came from peripheral blood. The source is a woman older than 75 with acute or convalescent COVID-19.

The chain carries TRBV19 and TRBJ1-5; D is perhaps TRBD1 (5 bases). Germline CDR1 LNHDA, CDR2 SQIVND (reference sequence). Trimming shortened V by 1 base and J by 4 bases, and 14 bases separated the two germline ends. The CDR3 length is 16 residues. The CDR3 coding sequence is TGTGCCAGTAGTATAGGGGGCGGAAGGGGAAATCAGCCCCAGCATTTT. This gives the protein CASSIGGGRGNQPQHF. The full variable domain, in which reference TRBV19 and TRBJ1-5 provide the parts outside the CDR3, is DGGITQSPKYLFRKEGQNVTLSCEQNLNHDAMYWYRQDPGQGLRLIYYSQIVNDFQKGDIAEGYSVSREKKESFPLTVTSAQKNPTAFYLCASSIGGGRGNQPQHFGDGTRLSIL.

V is TRBV24-1 and J is TRBJ2-3; 11 bases map to TRBD2. V dropped 4 bases and J dropped 5; count of bases not matched to a gene: 13. Germline V gives CDR1 KGHDR, CDR2 SFDVKD. The CDR3 is made up of 18 amino acids. CDR3: CATSDRPTSGRCKDTQYF. In DNA form, the CDR3 reads TGTGCCACCAGTGACCGACCTACTAGCGGGAGATGTAAAGATACGCAGTATTTT.

The V call is TRBV5-4, the J call TRBJ2-7; D is unclear. Deletions cut 4 bases from V and 0 bases from J, with 5 bases between. Per the germline V gene, CDR1 is SGHNT and CDR2 is YYREEE (reference sequence). The CDR3 is 12 residues long. The CDR3 reads CASSILSYEQYF. The CDR3 DNA sequence: TGTGCCAGCAGCATCCTCTCCTACGAGCAGTACTTC.

The rearrangement joins TRBV7-2 to TRBJ1-2; D is unclear. This CDR3 has 15 amino acids. Germline V lookup: CDR1 SGHTA, CDR2 FQGNSA. Trimming shortened V by 5 bases and J by 10 bases, and 23 bases separated the two germline ends. The CDR3 loop reads CASSTSARGWDAYTF. The CDR3 bases are TGTGCCAGCAGCACCTCCGCGCGGGGTTGGGATGCCTACACCTTC.

The chain recombines TRBV10-2 with TRBJ2-7; D perhaps matches TRBD2 (6 bases). V shed 2 bases and J shed 7 bases, with 21 bases lying between them. The CDR3 has 16 amino acids. Germline-derived CDR1 and CDR2 are WSHSY and SAAADI. The CDR3 is CASSEGGSLPSEEQYF. CDR3 sequence (DNA): TGCGCCAGCAGTGAGGGGGGGAGCCTCCCTTCTGAGGAGCAGTACTTC.

The rearrangement links TRBV7-6 to TRBJ2-3; a weak D match, TRBD2 (7 bases). In germline, CDR1 is SGHVS, CDR2 FNYEAQ. V dropped 3 bases and J dropped 5 bases, with 12 bases sitting between them. This CDR3 has 14 residues. The CDR3 sequence: CASSLGGGRDTQYF. In DNA form, the CDR3 reads TGTGCCAGCAGCTTGGGGGGGGGCAGAGATACGCAGTATTTT.

The chain combines TRBV5-1 with TRBJ2-3, with D possibly TRBD2 on 5 matching bases. V was shortened by 0 bases and J by 5 bases, with 13 bases between the two germline ends. This CDR3 contains 15 residues. From germline, CDR1 is SGHRS and CDR2 YFSETQ. The CDR3 region has the DNA TGCGCCAGCAGCTTGGTCGGGGAGTCGGTAGATACGCAGTATTTT. As protein: CASSLVGESVDTQYF.

The chain is built from TRBV18 and TRBJ2-2; 8 positions agree with TRBD2. With V trimmed by 3 bases and J by 2 bases, 5 bases remained unmatched. The CDR3 is made up of 16 amino acids. The germline gives CDR1 KGHSH, CDR2 LQKENI. The CDR3 bases are TGTGCCAGCTCACCCTCCGGGGGGGCCAACACCGGGGAGCTGTTTTTT. Amino acid sequence: CASSPSGGANTGELFF.

The CDR3 DNA sequence: TGTGCCAGCAGGAACCCGGGACAGGGGACCTACGAGCAGTACTTC. It translates to CASRNPGQGTYEQYF. The chain links TRBV28 to TRBJ2-7; 10 bases are a match to TRBD1. The V gene end was trimmed by 6 bases and the J gene end by 2 bases; junction bases not matched to a gene: 7. CDR3 size: 15 residues. Looked up from germline, CDR1 is MDHEN and CDR2 is SYDVKM.

The chain uses TRBV28 and TRBJ1-6; 8 nucleotides match TRBD1. V dropped 6 bases and J dropped 1; count of bases not matched to a gene: 2. Germline V gives CDR1 MDHEN, CDR2 SYDVKM. The CDR3 length is 15 residues. The CDR3: CASRRQGSYNSPLHF. CDR3 sequence (DNA): TGTGCCAGCAGGAGACAGGGGTCCTATAATTCACCCCTCCACTTT.

The chain links TRBV6-5 to TRBJ1-4; 7 bases are a match to TRBD1. Trimming took 6 bases from V and 6 from J; bases not matched to a gene: 7. In germline, CDR1 is MNHEY, CDR2 SVGAGI. The CDR3 is 14 residues long. The CDR3 loop is CASRSTGKDEKLFF. For the CDR3, the DNA is TGTGCCAGCAGATCGACAGGGAAGGATGAAAAACTGTTTTTT.

This sequence joins TRBV3-1 (or the pseudogene TRBV3-2) and TRBJ2-4, with D possibly matching TRBD1 (5 bases). The CDR3 extends over 14 amino acids. CDR1 and CDR2 (germline): LGHDT, YNNKEL (reference sequence). Trimming took 0 bases from V and 6 from J, leaving 9 bases between them. The CDR3 region has the DNA TGTGCCAGCAGCCAAGACACAGGTCTAAACATTCAGTACTTC. It is translated as CASSQDTGLNIQYF.

This clone occurred once. The rearrangement links TRBV5-4 to TRBJ1-1; 8 bases are a match to TRBD1. The length of the CDR3 is 15 residues. The ends lost 0 bases at V and 4 bases at J; junction bases unmatched: 5. CDR1 SGHNT and CDR2 YYREEE come from the germline V gene (reference sequence). CDR3 sequence: CASSLVGTGGTEAFF. CDR3 DNA sequence: TGTGCCAGCAGCTTGGTTGGTACAGGGGGCACTGAAGCTTTCTTT.

CDR3 in DNA: TGTGCCTGGGGGGGGGACTCCCGTAATTCACCCCTCCACTTT. Protein sequence: CAWGGDSRNSPLHF. This chain joins TRBV30 and TRBJ1-6; tentatively, D is TRBD1 (5 bases). CDR1 and CDR2 from the germline V gene are GTSNPN and SVGIG (reference sequence). There are 14 residues in the CDR3. Trimming took off 5 bases at V and 6 bases at J, with 14 bases between the two ends.

This chain links TRBV3-1 (or the pseudogene TRBV3-2) with TRBJ1-1; D possibly corresponds to TRBD1 (6 bases). Germline CDR1 reads LGHDT; CDR2 reads YNNKEL (reference sequence). The CDR3 runs 15 residues. With 4 bases removed from V and 4 bases from J, the gap between germline ends came to 16 bases. The CDR3 DNA reads TGTGCCAGCAGCCTCTGGGGGGGCGAGGGCACTGAAGCTTTCTTT. Translating gives CASSLWGGEGTEAFF.

This chain uses TRBV6-6 with TRBJ2-3; D is undetermined. This CDR3 comprises 11 residues. The germline V gene encodes CDR1 MNHNY and CDR2 SVGAGI (reference sequence). Trimming left V 7 bases short and J 5 bases short, with 7 bases between. The CDR3 region has the DNA TGTGCCAGCAAGACACAAGATACGCAGTATTTT. Residues: CASKTQDTQYF.

This clone was found once. The chain has TRBV4-2 and TRBJ1-2; no clear D gene. V lost 1 base and J lost 8, with 17 bases in between. Germline V gene sequence: CDR1 LGHNA, CDR2 YNFKEQ. This CDR3 has 15 residues. CDR3 region: CASSQGGSGRRGYTF. Here the CDR3 DNA reads TGTGCCAGCAGCCAAGGTGGTTCGGGGAGACGCGGCTACACCTTC.

This sequence joins TRBV19 and TRBJ2-7; 10 bases match TRBD2. The V gene's germline CDR1 is LNHDA and CDR2 SQIVND (reference sequence). The CDR3 loop spans 14 amino acids. J was trimmed by 5 bases and V by 1 base; bases with no gene match: 2. The CDR3 nucleotides read TGTGCCAGTAGTATAGGGCTAGCGGGAGACGAGCAGTACTTC. This encodes CASSIGLAGDEQYF.

This clone appeared a single time. The chain has TRBV5-1 and TRBJ2-1; D is unresolved. V was cut by 0 bases and J by 10 bases, with 17 bases left in between. The CDR3 spans 15 residues. CDR1 is SGHRS, CDR2 YFSETQ, per germline. CDR3: CASSLAATPVREQFF. In DNA, the CDR3 is TGCGCCAGCAGCTTGGCCGCGACCCCAGTGAGGGAGCAGTTCTTC.

V and J are TRBV5-6 and TRBJ2-1, with a possible D match to TRBD2 (5 bases). CDR1 and CDR2 from the germline V gene are SGHDT and YYEEEE. The germline V and J ends were trimmed by 0 bases and 5 bases, with 6 bases remaining between them. The CDR3 covers 13 residues. This CDR3 is CASSLAGDNEQFF. CDR3 coding DNA: TGTGCCAGCAGCTTGGCCGGGGACAATGAGCAGTTCTTC.